This TCR beta chain was documented in a study of T-cell reconstitution after alpha-beta-depleted transplantation in children (dated by TCRdb to 2016 to 2018). Notes on the research overall: Using TCR repertoire profiling, the study quantitatively followed how T-cell immune reconstitution unfolded in children after TCRalphabeta/CD19-depleted allogeneic hematopoietic cell transplantation. The investigation overall reported the following: Hyperexpanded clone frequencies declined over subsequent months; after one year, T-cell counts and TCRbeta diversity were mostly attributed to newly produced T cells. In some patients, the high TCRbeta diversity seen at day 60 was put down to recipient T cells and intrathymic progenitors that had survived conditioning. The apparently early alphabetaT-cell count recovery about two months after transplant was reportedly dependent on only several hundred rapidly expanded clones derived from non-depleted graft cells.

CDR1 DFQATT and CDR2 SNEGSKA were looked up in the germline V gene (reference sequence). Trimming costs V 6 bases and J 0 bases, and their ends lie 9 bases apart. The CDR3 goes from the cysteine to the phenylalanine over 12 residues. Only the CDR3 DNA stays, 36 bases, in frame from base 1. The library relied on PCR. Sequencer: Illumina HiSeq 2500. Molecular barcoding was employed in the preparation of TCR libraries, with unique molecular identifiers being used to normalize TCRbeta repertoire quantification. Using fastp at Q25 and MiXCR, TCRdb reprocessed the public reads and kept productive beta chains. One record per CDR3 amino acid sequence lists the most common genes and DNA. In all, the sample holds about 580,000 distinct CDR3 sequences, and approximately 22% of those were seen once. The top ten clones comprise approximately 14% of the sample. This clonotype occurred many times. Its antigen has not been determined. Per-nucleotide qualities are absent, and no much larger clonotype sits a single base away.

The treatment or condition label for this specimen denotes: allogeneic hematopoietic cell transplantation with graft depleted of TCRalphabeta T cells and CD19 B cells. The transplant recipients were children given TCRalphabeta/CD19-depleted allogeneic hematopoietic cell grafts. In this chain, TRBV20-1 is recombined with TRBJ2-7; a tentative D match to TRBD1 spans 7 bases. This TCR was sampled from a boy younger than two who had a stem cell transplant for acute myeloid leukemia, so the T cells may come from the graft donor. The sequencing here drew on PBMCs, mostly from graft donor cells, taken 360 days after TCRalphabeta/CD19-depleted stem cell transplant. The DNA sequence reads TGCAGTGCCCAGGGGGGCTCCTACGAGCAGTACTTC. It encodes CSAQGGSYEQYF.